The 32 T cell receptor beta chains in this list originate from one sample, sequenced in a study of identical twins. A single record per CDR3 protein comes from TCRdb applying MiXCR to the 5' RACE reads. The sample records about 250,000 distinct CDR3 sequences, more than 12% being singletons. Sequencing was performed on memory (CD45RO+) T cells sorted from blood. The receptor source for this set is a woman between 18 and 30 years old in good health.

A few counts support this clonotype. This chain links TRBV5-1 with TRBJ2-1, with 7 bases identical to TRBD2. CDR3 length: 15 residues. CDR1 and CDR2 from the germline V gene are SGHRS and YFSETQ. V shed 2 bases, J shed 6 bases, and the junction held 8 bases outside the gene matches. The CDR3 DNA is TGCGCCAGCAGCTTTCGGGGGAGGGAAGTCAATGAGCAGTTCTTC. Its translation is CASSFRGREVNEQFF.

The chain links TRBV6-5 to TRBJ1-4; 8 nucleotides align to TRBD1. CDR3 size: 14 residues. V gave up 4 bases and J gave up 8 bases; unmatched junction bases: 6. In germline, CDR1 is MNHEY, CDR2 SVGAGI. CDR3 region: CASSFRGPNEKLFF. The CDR3 DNA follows: TGTGCCAGCAGTTTCAGGGGGCCCAACGAAAAACTGTTTTTT.

The rearrangement joins TRBV6-5 to TRBJ2-5; D call uncertain. V was pared by 2 bases and J by 5 bases, with 9 bases between. The germline V gene has CDR1 MNHEY and CDR2 SVGAGI. This CDR3 is built from 13 residues. The CDR3 is CASSYPGLETQYF. The CDR3 coding sequence is TGTGCCAGCAGTTACCCAGGTCTGGAGACCCAGTACTTC.

This clonotype was detected ten times or more. The chain couples TRBV5-1 to TRBJ2-1; 9 bases agree with TRBD1. Germline CDR1 is SGHRS and CDR2 is YFSETQ. The CDR3 sequence is 16 residues long. The ends lost 3 bases at V and 0 bases at J; junction bases unmatched: 4. In DNA form, the CDR3 reads TGCGCCAGCAGCTCACAGGGGGCCCACTCCTACAATGAGCAGTTCTTC. The encoded protein is CASSSQGAHSYNEQFF.

This clonotype was counted many times. This sequence joins TRBV6-1 and TRBJ2-5; D perhaps matches TRBD2 (6 bases). Trimming shortened V by 8 bases and J by 4 bases, and 14 bases separated the two germline ends. Germline-derived CDR1 and CDR2 are MNHNS and SASEGT. This CDR3 contains 13 residues. CDR3 nucleotides: TGTGCCAGCCGGAGGGCCGGGTTAGAGACCCAGTACTTC. This translates into CASRRAGLETQYF.

V is TRBV5-1 and J is TRBJ1-1; tentatively, D is TRBD1 (5 bases). The ends were cut back, 0 bases at V and 5 bases at J, with 11 bases in the middle. The CDR3 is 14 residues long. Germline assignment: CDR1 SGHRS and CDR2 YFSETQ. This CDR3 is CASSLVGGETEAFF. CDR3 nucleotides: TGCGCCAGCAGCTTGGTGGGGGGGGAAACTGAAGCTTTCTTT.

This clonotype came up once. The chain couples TRBV4-3 to TRBJ2-3; D is perhaps TRBD2 (5 bases). The V and J ends lost 2 bases and 2 bases respectively, with 11 bases between them. Germline V gene data show CDR1 as LGHNA and CDR2 as YSLEER. The CDR3 spans 15 residues. The CDR3 reads CASSQRPGNTDTQYF. The CDR3, as DNA: TGCGCCAGCAGCCAAAGACCGGGGAACACAGATACGCAGTATTTT.

This clonotype was seen only a few times. The V and J genes are TRBV12-3 or TRBV12-4 and TRBJ2-3; unclear D gene. V was trimmed by 5 bases and J by 1 base, leaving 10 bases between them. CDR3 size: 14 residues. The CDR3 DNA sequence: TGTGCCAGCAGTCGCGGCACGGGCACAGATACGCAGTATTTT. This codes for CASSRGTGTDTQYF.

The genes are TRBV9 and TRBJ2-5; the D gene could be TRBD1 or TRBD2 (5 bases each). V lost 4 bases to trimming and J lost 2 bases, with 15 bases between them. There are 15 residues in the CDR3. Looked up from germline, CDR1 is SGDLS and CDR2 is YYNGEE. CDR3 DNA: TGTGCCAGCAGCCCCATCGGGGCTGTTCAAGAGACCCAGTACTTC. The encoded protein is CASSPIGAVQETQYF.

The chain is built from TRBV20-1 and TRBJ1-3; possible D gene TRBD1, 5 bases. V was pared by 0 bases and J by 8 bases, with 11 bases between. This CDR3 comprises 13 residues. Germline assignment: CDR1 DFQATT and CDR2 SNEGSKA (reference sequence). CDR3 DNA: TGCAGTGCTAGAGATCACAGCAGGGACACCATATATTTT. Its translation is CSARDHSRDTIYF.

The gene calls are TRBV19 and TRBJ1-1; weak D call: TRBD1 (6 bases). The length of the CDR3 is 14 residues. V gave up 7 bases and J gave up 6 bases, with 18 bases separating them. Germline lookup yields CDR1 LNHDA and CDR2 SQIVND (reference sequence). The CDR3 DNA sequence: TGTGCCAGTAACGCGTACAGGGATACCCCTGAAGCTTTCTTT. It yields the protein CASNAYRDTPEAFF.

This clonotype came up many times. This chain links TRBV5-1 with TRBJ2-3; possibly TRBD2 for D (5 bases). There are 14 residues in the CDR3. Trimming shortened V by 1 base and J by 2 bases, and 8 bases separated the two germline ends. Germline-derived CDR1 and CDR2 are SGHRS and YFSETQ. The CDR3, as DNA: TGCGCCAGCAGCTTGCAGCGGACCACAGATACGCAGTATTTT. This sequence encodes CASSLQRTTDTQYF.

This clonotype was counted many times. In DNA form, the CDR3 reads TGCGCCAGCAGCCAAGGGGTAACTAATGAAAAACTGTTTTTT. It encodes CASSQGVTNEKLFF. V gene TRBV4-1 combines with J gene TRBJ1-4; D is uncertain. The CDR3 contains 14 residues. Germline V gene data show CDR1 as MGHRA and CDR2 as YSYEKL. Trimming left V 1 base short and J 1 base short, with 4 bases between.

The V call is TRBV9, the J call TRBJ2-2, with D possibly matching TRBD1 (6 bases). The CDR3 has 14 residues. Germline V gene data show CDR1 as SGDLS and CDR2 as YYNGEE. Trimming pared 3 bases from V and 3 bases from J, leaving 9 bases between. This CDR3 reads CASSEGVYTGELFF. DNA for the CDR3: TGTGCCAGCAGCGAGGGGGTCTACACCGGGGAGCTGTTTTTT.

This sequence joins TRBV3-1 and TRBJ1-6; 7 bases are a match to TRBD1. CDR3 length: 14 residues. Germline trimming cut 5 bases from V and 7 bases from J; bases unmatched to any gene: 5. Germline V lookup: CDR1 LGHDT, CDR2 YNNKEL (reference sequence). In nucleotides, the CDR3 is TGTGCCAGCAGCAAGGGGACAGAGAATTCACCCCTCCACTTT. Its protein product is CASSKGTENSPLHF.

V and J are TRBV4-1 and TRBJ1-2; D is uncertain. This CDR3 comprises 16 residues. Germline CDR1 reads MGHRA; CDR2 reads YSYEKL. V was clipped by 1 base and J by 0 bases, with 12 bases between them. CDR3 protein: CASSQGESTTNYGYTF. The DNA for the CDR3 is TGCGCCAGCAGCCAAGGAGAAAGTACTACTAACTATGGCTACACCTTC.

This clonotype was counted between two and nine times. The CDR3 coding sequence is TGTGCCAGCAGTGACCCTATTGGAGCTTTCTTT. Its translation is CASSDPIGAFF. The chain has TRBV25-1 and TRBJ1-1; no clear D. CDR3 length: 11 residues. Trimming cost V 3 bases and J 10 bases, with 9 bases left between them. Germline V gene data show CDR1 as MGHDK and CDR2 as SYGVNS.

The chain couples TRBV11-2 to TRBJ2-5, with 7 bases aligning to TRBD1. The germline V gene has CDR1 SGHAT and CDR2 FQNNGV. The CDR3 consists of 14 residues. V lost 5 bases and J lost 5; bases outside the gene matches: 8. The CDR3 nucleotides are TGTGCCAGCAGCCAGACAGGGATCCGGGAGACCCAGTACTTC. Protein sequence: CASSQTGIRETQYF. Looking up the rest from reference TRBV11-2 and TRBJ2-5 gives the full variable domain: EAGVAQSPRYKIIEKRQSVAFWCNPISGHATLYWYQQILGQGPKLLIQFQNNGVVDDSQLPKDRFSAERLKGVDSTLKIQPAKLEDSAVYLCASSQTGIRETQYFGPGTRLLVL.

This chain uses TRBV12-3 or TRBV12-4 with TRBJ1-3, with TRBD1 matching over 7 bases. The CDR3 covers 17 residues. Trimming at V came to 6 bases and at J to 0 bases, leaving 11 bases not matched to a gene. The CDR3 reads CASRALRGRISGNTIYF. The CDR3, as DNA: TGTGCCAGCAGAGCGCTAAGGGGGCGAATCTCTGGAAACACCATATATTTT.

The chain recombines TRBV11-2 with TRBJ1-1, with 7 bases aligning to TRBD1. With 5 bases clipped from V and 8 bases from J, the junction kept 11 bases outside the gene matches. The CDR3 extends over 14 amino acids. CDR1 is SGHAT and CDR2 is FQNNGV in the germline V gene. Here the CDR3 DNA reads TGTGCCAGCAGCCCCACCAGGGGGAAAAGAGAAGCTTTCTTT. Translation: CASSPTRGKREAFF.

This clonotype was recorded many times. The chain couples TRBV12-3 or TRBV12-4 to TRBJ2-1; D might be TRBD2 (5 bases). The V end lost 2 bases, the J end lost 6 bases, and 11 bases lay between the germline ends. The CDR3 has 14 residues. In DNA, the CDR3 is TGTGCCAGCAGTTTACGGGGAACCCGCAATGAGCAGTTCTTC. Translating gives CASSLRGTRNEQFF.

This clonotype occurred once. The chain joins TRBV19 to TRBJ1-1; D uncertain. Germline V gives CDR1 LNHDA, CDR2 SQIVND (reference sequence). CDR3 length equals 13 residues. Trimming removed 6 bases at V and 0 bases at J, with 8 bases between. The CDR3, as DNA: TGTGCCAGTAGGTGGGGATTGAACACTGAAGCTTTCTTT. It translates to CASRWGLNTEAFF.

This clonotype has a count of ten or more. The gene calls are TRBV20-1 and TRBJ2-7; D gene ambiguous. V lost 5 bases to trimming and J lost 3 bases, with 5 bases between them. The CDR3 has 10 amino acids. Germline lookup yields CDR1 DFQATT and CDR2 SNEGSKA (reference sequence). This CDR3 is CSAFYYEQYF. Written as DNA, the CDR3 is TGCAGTGCTTTTTACTACGAGCAGTACTTC.

The chain combines TRBV27 with TRBJ2-7; 8 bases map to TRBD1. This CDR3 has 15 residues. Germline lookup yields CDR1 MNHEY and CDR2 SMNVEV (reference sequence). The V segment lost 1 base and the J segment 4 bases; nucleotides outside the gene matches: 6. CDR3 DNA: TGTGCCAGCAGTTTATATTCGACAGGGGAGTACGAGCAGTACTTC. Protein product: CASSLYSTGEYEQYF.

V is TRBV6-1 and J is TRBJ2-4; TRBD2 agrees at 9 bases. V was clipped by 2 bases and J by 0 bases; unmatched bases: 2. CDR3 length: 16 residues. Germline V gives CDR1 MNHNS, CDR2 SASEGT. CDR3 nucleotides: TGTGCCAGCAGTGAAAAGACTAGCGGAGCCAAAAACATTCAGTACTTC. Its protein is CASSEKTSGAKNIQYF.

This clonotype was observed a few times. This sequence joins TRBV29-1 and TRBJ1-1; D is unclear. The CDR3 covers 12 residues. With 4 bases removed from V and 4 bases from J, the gap between germline ends came to 10 bases. CDR1 is SQVTM and CDR2 is ANQGSEA in the germline V gene. The CDR3 is CSVGGKPTEAFF. The CDR3 nucleotides are TGCAGCGTTGGAGGGAAGCCCACTGAAGCTTTCTTT. Variable domain in full (rest from reference TRBV29-1 and TRBJ1-1): SAVISQKPSRDICQRGTSLTIQCQVDSQVTMMFWYRQQPGQSLTLIATANQGSEATYESGFVIDKFPISRPNLTFSTLTVSNMSPEDSSIYLCSVGGKPTEAFFGQGTRLTVV.

The J gene is TRBJ1-1, the V gene TRBV29-1; D uncertain. Germline CDR1 is SQVTM and CDR2 is ANQGSEA. CDR3 size: 14 residues. Deletions cut 3 bases from V and 3 bases from J, with 14 bases between. The CDR3 sequence: CSVDLNTAYTEAFF. The DNA of the CDR3 is TGCAGCGTTGATCTAAACACAGCCTACACTGAAGCTTTCTTT.

The chain is built from TRBV5-6 and TRBJ2-1; either TRBD1 or TRBD2 may fit D (6 bases each). This CDR3 is built from 15 residues. Germline lookup yields CDR1 SGHDT and CDR2 YYEEEE. V was cut by 0 bases and J by 6 bases, with 13 bases left in between. The CDR3 here is CASSLVGGDFNEQFF. The CDR3 DNA sequence: TGTGCCAGCAGCTTGGTGGGGGGCGATTTCAATGAGCAGTTCTTC.

Notes on this clonotype: A read error may explain this, as a much larger clone is one base away. This rearrangement joins TRBV6-4 to TRBJ2-3; 8 positions match TRBD2. Germline trimming cut 3 bases from V and 2 bases from J; bases unmatched to any gene: 1. This CDR3 contains 14 residues. Germline CDR1 MRHNA, CDR2 SNTAGT. CDR3 sequence: CASSERGDTDTQYF. CDR3 nucleotides: TGTGCCAGCAGTGAGCGGGGGGACACAGATACGCAGTATTTT.

This clonotype was found a few times. The chain recombines TRBV6-1 with TRBJ1-1, with TRBD1 as a possible D gene (5 bases). V shed 7 bases and J shed 2 bases, with 11 bases lying between them. The CDR3 consists of 13 residues. Germline V lookup: CDR1 MNHNS, CDR2 SASEGT. CDR3 in DNA: TGTGCCAGCACCGGGACGGGAAACACTGAAGCTTTCTTT. Amino acid sequence: CASTGTGNTEAFF.

This clonotype was counted a single time. This sequence joins TRBV11-2 and TRBJ2-2; 8 bases fit TRBD1. J lost 3 bases, V lost 5 bases, and 5 bases had no gene match. CDR3 size: 15 residues. Looked up from germline, CDR1 is SGHAT and CDR2 is FQNNGV. CDR3: CASSPGGQDTGELFF. The CDR3 nucleotides read TGTGCCAGCAGCCCAGGGGGACAGGACACCGGGGAGCTGTTTTTT.

This clonotype occurred a few times. The chain employs TRBV29-1 and TRBJ1-6, with D perhaps matching TRBD1 (5 bases). The CDR3 is 13 residues long. Looked up from germline, CDR1 is SQVTM and CDR2 is ANQGSEA. V lost 4 bases to trimming and J lost 8 bases, with 12 bases between them. CDR3 sequence (DNA): TGCAGCGTTGGCGCAGGGAGGGATTCACCCCTCCACTTT. Translated, it gives CSVGAGRDSPLHF.